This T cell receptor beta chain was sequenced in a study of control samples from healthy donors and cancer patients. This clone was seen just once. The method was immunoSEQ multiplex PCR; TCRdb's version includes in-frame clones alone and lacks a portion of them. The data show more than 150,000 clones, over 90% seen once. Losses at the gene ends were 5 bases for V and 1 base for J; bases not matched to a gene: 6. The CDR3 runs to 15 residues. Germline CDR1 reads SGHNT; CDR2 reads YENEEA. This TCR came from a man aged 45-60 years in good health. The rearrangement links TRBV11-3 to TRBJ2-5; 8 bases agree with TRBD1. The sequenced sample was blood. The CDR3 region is CASSPRTGSQETQYF. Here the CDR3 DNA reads TGTGCCAGCAGCCCCCGGACAGGGAGCCAAGAGACCCAGTACTTC.